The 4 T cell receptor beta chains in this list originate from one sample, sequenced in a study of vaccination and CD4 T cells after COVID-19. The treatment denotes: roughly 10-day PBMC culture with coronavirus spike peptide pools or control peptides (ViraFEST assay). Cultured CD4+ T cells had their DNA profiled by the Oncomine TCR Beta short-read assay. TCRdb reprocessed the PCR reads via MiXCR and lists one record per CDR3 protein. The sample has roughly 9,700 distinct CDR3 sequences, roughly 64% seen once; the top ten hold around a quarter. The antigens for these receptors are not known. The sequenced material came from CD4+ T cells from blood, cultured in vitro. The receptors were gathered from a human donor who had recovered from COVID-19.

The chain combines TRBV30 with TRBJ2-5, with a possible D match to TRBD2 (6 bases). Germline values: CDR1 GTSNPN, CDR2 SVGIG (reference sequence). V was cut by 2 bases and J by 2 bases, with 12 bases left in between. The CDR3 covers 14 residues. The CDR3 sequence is CAWSRGTEQETQYF. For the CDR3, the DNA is TGTGCCTGGAGTCGGGGGACCGAACAAGAGACCCAGTACTTC.

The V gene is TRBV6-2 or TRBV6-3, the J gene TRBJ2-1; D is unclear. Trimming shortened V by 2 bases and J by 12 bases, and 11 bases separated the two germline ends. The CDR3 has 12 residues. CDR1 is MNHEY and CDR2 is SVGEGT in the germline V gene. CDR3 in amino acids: CASSYGPTRQFF. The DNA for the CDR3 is TGTGCCAGCAGTTACGGGCCAACAAGGCAGTTCTTC.

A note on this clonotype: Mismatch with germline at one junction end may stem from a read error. Written as DNA, the CDR3 is TGTGCCAGCAGCCAGACCTTGGGTCAAGGGACCCAGTACTTC. As protein: CASSQTLGQGTQYF. The chain combines TRBV7-2 with TRBJ2-5; D unresolved. The germline gives CDR1 SGHTA, CDR2 FQGNSA. The CDR3 has 14 residues.

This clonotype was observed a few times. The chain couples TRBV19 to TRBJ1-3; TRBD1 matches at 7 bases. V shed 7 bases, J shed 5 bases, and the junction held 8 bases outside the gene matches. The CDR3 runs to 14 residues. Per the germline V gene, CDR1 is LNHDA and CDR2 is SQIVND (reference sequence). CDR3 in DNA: TGTGCCAGTACCCTCGGACAGGCTCGAAACACCATATATTTT. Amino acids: CASTLGQARNTIYF.